This TCR beta chain was found in a study of T cell responses to AZD1222 COVID-19 vaccine. Study-level results: Nearly half of the spike-specific TCRs reportedly recognize variant regions that carry no mutations. Regions 160-218 and 743-854 held dominance among vaccine-associated CD4 TCRs, which spanned spike. Donor demographics were predominantly white British with a female majority; clonal diversity may be underestimated. Only after the peak T cell response were repertoires sampled.

The CDR3 runs 14 residues. Germline V gene data show CDR1 as KGHSH and CDR2 as LQKENI. The V gene lost 2 bases and the J gene lost 2 bases, with 9 bases spanning the gap. Clones were read by immunoSEQ multiplex PCR, and TCRdb kept only the in-frame ones, dropping some. The repertoire holds some 100,000 clones, with 70% to 90% as singletons. In this sample, this clone turned up a few times. As yet, its antigen is unknown. The sample was peripheral blood, taken on day 0 of AZD1222 vaccination. The source is an adult in good health. The rearrangement joins TRBV18 to TRBJ1-2; D remains unclear. Here the CDR3 DNA reads TGTGCCAGCTCACCAGAGTACGGCAACTATGGCTACACCTTC. Amino acids: CASSPEYGNYGYTF.